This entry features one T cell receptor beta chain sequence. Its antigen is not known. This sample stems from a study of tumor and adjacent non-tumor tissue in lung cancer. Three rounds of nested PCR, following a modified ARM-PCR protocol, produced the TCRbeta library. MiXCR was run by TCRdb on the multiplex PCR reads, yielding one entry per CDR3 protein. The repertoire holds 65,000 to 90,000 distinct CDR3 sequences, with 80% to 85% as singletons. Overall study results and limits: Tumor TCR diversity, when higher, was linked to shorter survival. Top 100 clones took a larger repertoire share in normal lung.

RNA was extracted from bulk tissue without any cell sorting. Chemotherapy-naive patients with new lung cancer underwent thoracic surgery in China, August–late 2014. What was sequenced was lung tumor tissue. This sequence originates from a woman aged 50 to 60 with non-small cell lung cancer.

The CDR3 sequence is CSVELGLAGAAQYF. The CDR3 nucleotides are TGCAGCGTAGAACTCGGACTAGCAGGAGCCGCGCAGTACTTC. V gene TRBV29-1 combines with J gene TRBJ2-7; 8 nucleotides line up with TRBD2. CDR1 SQVTM and CDR2 ANQGSEA come from the germline V gene. The CDR3 length is 14 residues. Losses at the gene ends were 6 bases for V and 9 bases for J; bases not matched to a gene: 16.